This is a list of T cell receptor beta chains from one sample in a study of T cell responses to AZD1222 COVID-19 vaccine. The data were produced by immunoSEQ multiplex PCR, yet TCRdb's version contains in-frame clones alone and is incomplete. The sample contains 110,000 to 150,000 clones, 85% to 95% of which appear only once. The sequenced sample was peripheral blood, obtained after recovery from COVID-19. These receptors were obtained from an adult who had recovered from COVID-19. Both conserved end residues are part of each CDR3. Each record gives: J gene, D gene, clone size, V gene, CDR3 protein, CDR3 DNA. D genes are given only for firm matches. Clone sizes are given selectively: once, few, many, or a class where the clone is expanded.

>TRBJ1-3|.|.|TRBV6-1
CASSERLSGSLSAGNTIYF
TGTGCCAGCAGTGAACGATTGTCGGGGTCCCTCTCTGCTGGAAACACCATATATTTT
>TRBJ2-7|.|.|TRBV28
CASRRDSGSYEQYF
TGTGCCAGCAGGCGGGACAGCGGCTCCTACGAGCAGTACTTC
>TRBJ1-1|.|.|TRBV27
CASSSYRNTEAFF
TGTGCCAGCAGTTCGTACAGGAACACTGAAGCTTTCTTT
>TRBJ1-5|TRBD1|.|TRBV5-1
CASSWDSAGNQPQHF
TGCGCCAGCAGCTGGGACAGCGCCGGCAATCAGCCCCAGCATTTT
>TRBJ2-7|.|.|TRBV28
CASSLSRAPYEQYF
TGTGCCAGCAGTTTATCGCGGGCCCCCTACGAGCAGTACTTC
>TRBJ1-6|.|.|TRBV27
CASSARKGTNSPLHF
TGTGCCAGCAGTGCCCGGAAGGGAACTAATTCACCCCTCCACTTT
>TRBJ2-7|.|.|TRBV28
CASSLIQTYEQYF
TGTGCCAGCAGTTTAATACAGACCTACGAGCAGTACTTC
>TRBJ1-6|.|.|TRBV3-1/TRBV3-2
CASSQYSALRALHF
TGTGCCAGCAGCCAATACAGCGCCCTTCGAGCCCTCCACTTT
>TRBJ2-7|TRBD2|.|TRBV6-2/TRBV6-3
CASSYGLADSYEQYF
TGTGCCAGCAGTTACGGACTAGCGGACTCGTACGAGCAGTACTTC
>TRBJ2-1|.|.|TRBV24-1
CATSDRGGDNEQFF
TGTGCCACCAGTGATAGGGGGGGGGACAATGAGCAGTTCTTC
>TRBJ1-3|.|.|TRBV3-1/TRBV3-2
CASSQGVSGNTIYF
TGTGCCAGCAGCCAAGGGGTCTCTGGAAACACCATATATTTT
>TRBJ1-5|.|.|TRBV19
CASSRAYNQPQHF
TGTGCCAGTAGTAGGGCTTACAATCAGCCCCAGCATTTT
>TRBJ2-7|TRBD1|.|TRBV5-1
CASRPGWSTTGSYEQYF
TGCGCCAGCAGGCCGGGGTGGTCTACGACAGGGTCCTACGAGCAGTACTTC
>TRBJ2-7|TRBD1|few|TRBV4-1
CASSQVGGQGYEQYF
TGCGCCAGCAGCCAAGTTGGGGGACAGGGATACGAGCAGTACTTC
>TRBJ1-1|.|.|TRBV19
CASSIFRSGDTEAFF
TGTGCCAGTAGTATCTTTCGTTCGGGTGACACTGAAGCTTTCTTT
>TRBJ2-7|TRBD1|.|TRBV6-1
CASSAPGRTGEYYEQYF
TGTGCCAGCAGTGCCCCCGGTAGGACAGGGGAATACTACGAGCAGTACTTC
>TRBJ2-5|TRBD2|.|TRBV3-1/TRBV3-2
CASSQSGLAGTGTQYF
TGTGCCAGCAGCCAGTCGGGACTAGCGGGTACTGGGACCCAGTACTTC
>TRBJ1-5|TRBD1|.|TRBV28
CASTVQGPLAHQPQHF
TGTGCCAGCACCGTACAGGGGCCGTTAGCCCATCAGCCCCAGCATTTT
>TRBJ2-7|.|many|TRBV7-9
CASSPRTAGADGTYEQYF
TGTGCCAGCAGTCCTAGGACCGCCGGCGCGGACGGTACCTACGAGCAGTACTTC
>TRBJ1-1|.|.|TRBV27
CASSLWQATEAFF
TGTGCCAGCAGTTTATGGCAGGCCACTGAAGCTTTCTTT
>TRBJ1-5|.|.|TRBV19
CASSSLGEPQHF
TGTGCCAGTAGTTCTCTTGGGGAGCCCCAGCATTTT
>TRBJ2-3|.|.|TRBV2
CASSERSDTQYF
TGTGCCAGCAGTGAACGATCAGATACGCAGTATTTT
>TRBJ1-1|.|.|TRBV29-1
CSPTAGLNTEAFF
TGCAGCCCGACTGCCGGCCTGAACACTGAAGCTTTCTTT
>TRBJ2-3|.|.|TRBV5-4
CASSLGTRGDTQYF
TGTGCCAGCAGCTTAGGGACCCGGGGAGATACGCAGTATTTT
>TRBJ2-7|.|.|TRBV7-9
CASSLTAYEQYF
TGTGCCAGCAGCTTGACAGCCTACGAGCAGTACTTC
>TRBJ2-5|TRBD1|.|TRBV4-2
CASSHGTGQETQYF
TGTGCCAGCAGCCATGGGACAGGGCAAGAGACCCAGTACTTC
>TRBJ2-1|TRBD2|.|TRBV5-1
CASSRSTGGRHNEQFF
TGCGCCAGCAGCCGGTCGACGGGAGGTCGCCACAATGAGCAGTTCTTC
>TRBJ2-2|TRBD2|once|TRBV3-1/TRBV3-2
CASSQEPTSGYTGELFF
TGTGCCAGCAGCCAAGAACCGACTAGCGGCTACACCGGGGAGCTGTTTTTT
>TRBJ1-1|.|.|TRBV30
CAWSGTDANTEAFF
TGTGCCTGGAGTGGGACAGACGCGAACACTGAAGCTTTCTTT
>TRBJ2-3|TRBD2|.|TRBV5-4
CASSLGSGGPTDTQYF
TGTGCCAGCAGCTTGGGTAGCGGGGGTCCCACAGATACGCAGTATTTT
>TRBJ2-5|.|few|TRBV19
CASSRQETQYF
TGTGCCAGTAGCCGCCAAGAGACCCAGTACTTC
>TRBJ2-7|.|.|TRBV19
CAGGVWGSSYEQYF
TGTGCCGGGGGCGTATGGGGTAGCTCCTACGAGCAGTACTTC
>TRBJ2-5|TRBD1|.|TRBV9
CASSVRTGEETQYF
TGTGCCAGCAGCGTCCGGACAGGGGAAGAGACCCAGTACTTC
>TRBJ1-2|TRBD1|.|TRBV3-1/TRBV3-2
CASSQDSTGTDGYTF
TGTGCCAGCAGCCAAGATTCGACAGGGACTGATGGCTACACCTTC
>TRBJ2-2|TRBD2|.|TRBV6-1
CASSEVLAGGAGELFF
TGTGCCAGCAGTGAAGTACTAGCGGGAGGGGCCGGGGAGCTGTTTTTT
>TRBJ2-7|.|.|TRBV15
CATSRRDWGAGSSYEQYF
TGTGCCACCAGCAGAAGAGATTGGGGCGCCGGCAGCTCCTACGAGCAGTACTTC
>TRBJ2-4|TRBD2|.|TRBV28
CASSLGGDGKNIQYF
TGTGCCAGCAGTTTAGGGGGGGATGGCAAAAACATTCAGTACTTC
>TRBJ2-3|TRBD2|.|TRBV28
CATRGGDAPADTQYF
TGTGCCACACGGGGGGGGGATGCCCCAGCAGATACGCAGTATTTT
>TRBJ1-1|.|once|TRBV9
CASSVVSTGFGTEAFF
TGTGCCAGCAGCGTAGTATCAACAGGGTTTGGCACTGAAGCTTTCTTT
>TRBJ2-7|.|.|TRBV3-1/TRBV3-2
CASSQGRQDGEQYF
TGTGCCAGCAGCCAAGGACGCCAGGATGGTGAGCAGTACTTC
>TRBJ2-5|.|.|TRBV5-1
CASNSRSGTQYF
TGCGCCAGCAACTCCAGGTCCGGGACCCAGTACTTC
>TRBJ2-5|.|.|TRBV23-1
CASSQVCRDRETQYF
TGCGCCAGCAGTCAAGTCTGCCGGGATAGGGAGACCCAGTACTTC
>TRBJ1-6|.|.|TRBV9
CASSVGRNSPLHF
TGTGCCAGCAGCGTAGGTCGGAATTCACCCCTCCACTTT
>TRBJ2-7|.|.|TRBV7-6
CASSSQGGYEQYF
TGTGCCAGCAGCTCACAGGGGGGGTACGAGCAGTACTTC
>TRBJ2-5|.|once|TRBV5-4
CASSLALRETQYF
TGTGCCAGCAGCTTGGCCTTGCGAGAGACCCAGTACTTC
>TRBJ1-2|.|.|TRBV6-1
CASSESAGYGYTF
TGTGCCAGCAGTGAATCGGCGGGCTATGGCTACACCTTC
>TRBJ1-1|.|.|TRBV11-2
CASSLPGVEAFF
TGTGCCAGCAGCTTGCCGGGGGTTGAAGCTTTCTTT
>TRBJ2-1|.|.|TRBV4-2
CASSQVSEIGEQFF
TGTGCCAGCAGCCAAGTGTCGGAGATTGGAGAGCAGTTCTTC
>TRBJ1-5|.|.|TRBV19
CASSIQAGPNQPQHF
TGTGCCAGTAGTATACAGGCCGGGCCGAATCAGCCCCAGCATTTT
>TRBJ2-1|.|.|TRBV28
CASNQLASRAYNEQFF
TGTGCCAGCAATCAACTAGCTTCCCGGGCCTACAATGAGCAGTTCTTC
>TRBJ2-1|.|.|TRBV5-8
CASSLRGPAPGGSYNEQFF
TGTGCCAGCAGCTTGCGGGGGCCGGCGCCGGGAGGCTCCTACAATGAGCAGTTCTTC
>TRBJ1-5|.|.|TRBV2
CASSDRYSNQPQHF
TGTGCCAGCAGTGACAGGTATAGCAATCAGCCCCAGCATTTT
>TRBJ2-1|.|.|TRBV19
CASSPRDSPNEQFF
TGTGCCAGTAGTCCACGGGACTCCCCCAATGAGCAGTTCTTC
>TRBJ2-5|TRBD1|.|TRBV3-1/TRBV3-2
CASSLRGQKETQYF
TGTGCCAGCAGCCTTCGGGGACAGAAGGAGACCCAGTACTTC
>TRBJ2-7|TRBD1|.|TRBV24-1
CATTRDRASYEQYF
TGTGCCACTACCCGGGACAGGGCGTCCTACGAGCAGTACTTC